This T cell receptor (beta chain) originates from a study of persistence of HIV-infected CD4 T cells (dated by TCRdb to 2018 to 2021). Notes on the research overall: The study isolated CMV- and HIV-1 Gag-responding CD4+ T cells from ART-treated individuals to examine antigen-driven clonal expansion of HIV-1-infected cells. TCRbeta sequencing assessed the clonality of all cells in each sorted population, while proviral sequencing assessed the clonality of infected cells. In the cross-participant TCR cluster analysis, roughly 8 participants were included for CMV and 7 participants were included for Gag. Participants had been on suppressive ART for a median of around eight years. Peripheral blood samples of up to roughly 180 mL were collected at multiple time points, except for a couple of participants, who underwent leukapheresis at a single time point. The study at large found these results: Only a small number of individuals took part in the study, and the range of antigens tested was limited. Bulk TCR analyses could not be restricted to the rare CMV-responding cells that actually carried HIV-1 proviruses. TCRbeta richness in CMV- and Gag-responding cells was significantly lower than in anti-CD3/anti-CD28-responding cells; CMV-responding cells had higher oligoclonality than CD3/CD28-stimulated and Gag-responding cells. Enrichment of degenerate expanded CDR3beta sequences was found in antigen-responding cells, suggesting convergent selection of CD4+ responses to CMV and Gag. Within the same sorted populations, how oligoclonal the TCRs were correlated with how oligoclonal the proviruses were.

The immunoSEQ hsTCRB assay version 4 in survey mode was used to sequence TCRbeta repertoires from genomic DNA. Genomic DNA was diluted to 10 ng/uL, using up to 1 ug per sample for TCRbeta sequencing. Regarding the original processing steps: Analysis of the TCRbeta data was done in ImmunoSeq Analyzer 3.0, and diversity was computed on productive nucleotide rearrangements. Using the Immunarch R package, the improved Chao index served to estimate lower-bound TCR diversity and the Gini coefficient served to estimate clonality. Different nucleotide rearrangements encoding the same CDR3beta amino acid sequence were counted as distinct clonotypes. Differential abundance analysis found TCRbeta sequences that were significantly enriched in antigen-responding cells compared with anti-CD3/anti-CD28-activated cells. TCRs were clustered by predicted peptide-MHC specificity with GLIPH2, both within individual participants and across merged participant data sets. TCRdb carries this immuneACCESS record with in-frame sequences only. Its versions omit some clonotypes, under half of them owing to an unresolved V gene in the studies checked, with the rest unexplained. V and J calls plus clone size are reproduced from that table; the DNA served to infer D and trimming. The sample has fewer than 40,000 clones on record, 80% to 90% of them singletons. The top ten hold about 0.9% of the sample.

Details on this clone: The antigen it recognizes is unknown. No per-base quality is available; no much larger clone lies one base away.

For CDR1 and CDR2, the germline V gene lists MNHEY and SVGEGT. Taken from cysteine to phenylalanine, the CDR3 has 16 residues. Of all the DNA, just the CDR3 is kept, 48 bases in frame from base 1. At the junction V is shortened by 2 bases and J by 0 bases, with 8 bases in between. The sample's treatment or condition label is to be understood as: suppressive antiretroviral therapy. Cells were stimulated with lysates of CMV-infected fibroblasts at 9 to 10 ug/mL. Nonresponding CD40L-negative CD69-negative CD45RO-high memory CD4+ T cells were sorted as memory populations depleted of antigen-responding cells. Participants were HIV-1-infected adults who started suppressive ART during chronic infection. Participants had undetectable plasma HIV-1 RNA below 50 copies/mL for at least 4 years. To be included, a participant needed positive CMV serology and a CD4+ T cell count above 400 cells/uL. Before stimulation, PBMCs were isolated using density centrifugation and depleted of CD8+ T cells. For under 20 hours, the CD8-depleted PBMCs were stimulated with anti-CD28/CD49d costimulation, a CD40-blocking antibody, and enfuvirtide to prevent new infections. Cell sorting was done on a Beckman Coulter MoFlo Legacy or XDP sorter, and dead cells were excluded with propidium iodide. The QIAamp DNA Mini Kit was used for genomic DNA extraction from samples above one million cells, and the Quick-DNA Microprep Kit was used otherwise.

The V and J segments used are TRBV6-2 or TRBV6-3 and TRBJ2-6; the D gene is perhaps TRBD1, on 6 matching bases. The sequence was collected from an adult man with HIV who was CMV-seropositive. The sample was CD4+ T cells sorted from PBMCs after approximately 18-hour stimulation, taken from a patient who received antiretroviral therapy. The cell subset or site label of this sample denotes: CD40L-CD69- CD45RO-high memory CD4 T cells not responding to CMV lysate. The nucleotides are TGTGCCAGCAGTTACGGGGGCCTCTCTGGGGCCAACGTCCTGACTTTC. Its amino acids are CASSYGGLSGANVLTF.